Listed below are T cell receptor beta chains from one sample, sequenced in a study of OX40 agonist ivuxolimab in advanced cancers. Profiling relied on immunoSEQ multiplex PCR, and the TCRdb table lists in-frame clones only, not all of them. The sample gives about 68,000 clones, 70% to 85% of which show up once; approximately 10% is in the top ten. This material consisted of CD4+ or CD8+ T cells sorted from blood, taken in a trial of the OX40 agonist ivuxolimab. All receptors come from an adult with an advanced solid tumor such as melanoma, head and neck, liver or kidney cancer. The CDR3 runs from the conserved cysteine through the conserved F or W.

TRBV5-1,CASSLVGSSYEQYF
TRBV11-2,CASSLDYENEQFF
TRBV5-1,CASRLGILVSGANTGELFF
TRBV5-1,CASSFGLAGGIKETQYF
TRBV27,CASSLSPQLLTGELFF
TRBV7-2,CASTTEGAGNIQYF
TRBV19,CASSISPNTEAFF
TRBV7-9,CASSPTANYGYTF
TRBV30,CAWSVFSYNEQFF
TRBV30,CAWTQGGREAFF
TRBV4-3,CASSQDRLNEKLFF